This T cell receptor beta chain was retrieved from a study of T cells in Graves' hyperthyroidism and ophthalmopathy. Study-wide findings and caveats: Model-based prediction identified ophthalmopathy a median around seven months prior to its onset. Ophthalmopathy was distinguished from stable hyperthyroidism by 13 V-J signatures. Most thyroid clonotypes that were expanded above 0.001 also turned up in blood.

It was uncontrolled infection, other autoimmune disease, pregnancy or lactation that excluded patients. CDR3 length: 15 amino acids. V was trimmed by 1 base and J by 5 bases, leaving 15 bases between them. Germline CDR1 and CDR2: SGHDT and YYEEEE. Researchers took RNA transcripts and amplified the TCR beta CDR3 regions from them. HTBI primers drove first-round RT-PCR of the TCR CDR3. Via MiXCR, TCRdb re-called the multiplex PCR reads, giving one row per CDR3 protein. Altogether hundreds of thousands of distinct CDR3 sequences are present, approximately 25% being singletons, with the ten largest covering around 10%. About this clonotype itself: What it binds is unknown.

The TCR comes from a woman aged 30 to 39 with Graves' ophthalmopathy. The sample comprised blood. The V call is TRBV5-6, the J call TRBJ2-5, with D perhaps given as TRBD1 or TRBD2 (5 bases each). This CDR3 reads CASSLMGVGRETQYF. The CDR3 DNA follows: TGTGCCAGCAGCTTGATGGGGGTAGGCAGGGAGACCCAGTACTTC.